A selection of T cell receptor beta chains follows, all from one sample in a study of T cells after yellow fever vaccination. In TCRdb, the 5' RACE reads were re-called with MiXCR into one record per CDR3 protein. Of roughly 180,000 distinct CDR3 sequences listed, 6.2% are singletons. Source: CD4+ T cells sorted from PBMCs, taken on the day of the first yellow fever vaccination. The source is a man aged 18 to 35 who received the YFV17D yellow fever vaccine. The CDR3 runs from the conserved cysteine through the conserved F or W. Each record gives: V gene, clone size, J gene, D gene, CDR3 DNA, CDR3 protein. The D gene is left open where the match is weak. For some rows the clone size is stated as once, few or many, or as a class when expanded; others skip it.

>TRBV20-1|NA|TRBJ1-5|NA
TGCAGTGCTAGTCGGGGTGGCAATCAGCCCCAGCATTTT
CSASRGGNQPQHF
>TRBV20-1|many|TRBJ2-3|NA
TGCAGTCAATCACAAGCGTCCAGGGCCCCAGATACGCAGTATTTT
CSQSQASRAPDTQYF
>TRBV19|many|TRBJ1-1|NA
TGTGCCAGTAGTATAGATCGAAGGTGGACTGAAGCTTTCTTT
CASSIDRRWTEAFF
>TRBV5-5|NA|TRBJ1-1|NA
TGTGCCAGCAGCACACGAGGAGGCAGGGAAGCTTTCTTT
CASSTRGGREAFF
>TRBV20-1|many|TRBJ2-5|TRBD2
TGCAGTGCTAGAGATACTAGCGGGGGGAGGGAGACCCAGTACTTC
CSARDTSGGRETQYF
>TRBV4-2|few|TRBJ2-5|TRBD2
TGTGCCAGCAGCCAAGTAGCGGGGGGGTCGAAGACCCAGTACTTC
CASSQVAGGSKTQYF
>TRBV28|few|TRBJ2-1|TRBD1
TGTGCCAGCAGCAATCCTCCCGGGACAGGGACCCATGAGCAGTTCTTC
CASSNPPGTGTHEQFF
>TRBV20-1|many|TRBJ2-5|NA
TGCAGTGCTACTACAGGGAAGACCCAAGAGACCCAGTACTTC
CSATTGKTQETQYF
>TRBV18|many|TRBJ2-5|NA
TGTGCCAGCTCACCACCGTCACAAGAGACCCAGTACTTC
CASSPPSQETQYF
>TRBV4-3|NA|TRBJ2-1|NA
TGCGCCAGCAGCCAAGGACTCAGCGCTTACAATGAGCAGTTCTTC
CASSQGLSAYNEQFF
>TRBV5-1|many|TRBJ1-1|NA
TGCGCCAGCAGCTCTAGAGGGGAGGACACTGAAGCTTTCTTT
CASSSRGEDTEAFF
>TRBV11-2|few|TRBJ2-7|TRBD2
TGTGCCAGCAGCCCCCGTGTCGATAGACTAGCGTACGAGCAGTACTTC
CASSPRVDRLAYEQYF
>TRBV2|many|TRBJ1-1|NA
TGTGCCAGTGGGAAAGGCACTGAAGCTTTCTTT
CASGKGTEAFF
>TRBV4-2|few|TRBJ1-5|NA
TGTGCCAGCAGCCAAGATAACGGACGCCGGAGAAGTAGCGTAAGTCAGCCCCAGCATTTT
CASSQDNGRRRSSVSQPQHF
>TRBV7-2|few|TRBJ1-6|NA
TGTGCCAGCAGCTATAGGACGGATAATTCACCCCTCCACTTT
CASSYRTDNSPLHF
>TRBV12-3/TRBV12-4|few|TRBJ2-3|TRBD1
TGTGCCAGCAGTTACCCCACAGGGGGCACAGATACGCAGTATTTT
CASSYPTGGTDTQYF
>TRBV20-1|many|TRBJ2-3|NA
TGCAGTGCTAGAGTAGCAGGGATCACAGATACGCAGTATTTT
CSARVAGITDTQYF
>TRBV4-3|NA|TRBJ1-2|NA
TGCGCCAGCAGCCACCAAGGAGGAAACACTATGGGCTACACCTTC
CASSHQGGNTMGYTF
>TRBV5-6|few|TRBJ1-5|NA
TGTGCCAGCAGCTTGTACGGGGCCGTGACCCAGCATTTT
CASSLYGAVTQHF
>TRBV3-1|NA|TRBJ1-5|NA
TGTGCCAGCAGCCTGCGGGACCGCAATCAGCCCCAGCATTTT
CASSLRDRNQPQHF
>TRBV19|few|TRBJ1-2|TRBD1
TGTGCCAGCTCCAAGCTGGCAGGGGGCTATTATGGCTACACCTTC
CASSKLAGGYYGYTF
>TRBV18|NA|TRBJ2-7|NA
TGTGCCAGCTCATTAAACGACCTCTCCTACGAGCAGTACTTC
CASSLNDLSYEQYF
>TRBV28|many|TRBJ1-1|TRBD1
TGTGCCAGCAGTCCGGCCGGACAGGGGAAGAGGAACACTGAAGCTTTCTTT
CASSPAGQGKRNTEAFF
>TRBV5-5|many|TRBJ1-1|NA
TGTGCCGGAGATAATCCCCCACCCCTCAACACTGAAGCTTTCTTT
CAGDNPPPLNTEAFF